Below, one T cell receptor (beta chain) is given with its context. Its binding antigen is unknown. One base away there is no much larger clone; base qualities are not given. This sample was included in a study of cytotoxic CD8 clonotypes in ibrutinib-treated CLL (TCRdb year 2021). Regarding the research as a whole: In this cohort, 15 or so patients were treatment-naive and approximately twelve were relapsed/refractory, while roughly 17 had unmutated IGHV. Responses were partial in approximately 24 patients and complete in 2; after median approximately 69 months follow-up, around 15 stayed in remission and some twelve progressed. Longitudinal samples were obtainable from about 30% of the 86 participants in the trial. An average of around 260,000 productive templates and about 100,000 productive rearrangements was obtained per sample. Cryopreserved peripheral blood mononuclear cells were collected before treatment, at response, and at either disease progression or sustained remission. The response samples were drawn at a median of approximately 11 months into treatment, with a range of about 6 to 40 months. Paper-wide results and their limitations: Public clonotypes were rare and either shrank or stayed stable during treatment, and the rise in clonality at ibrutinib response reflected expansion of private clonotypes. Baseline clonality exceeded that of age-matched healthy donors and correlated strongly with circulating CD8+ T-cell counts. Lymph node repertoires were not examined, and the timing of sampling was not matched between patients in sustained remission and those whose disease progressed. At ibrutinib response clonality went up, during sustained remission it held steady, and at progression it dropped back toward baseline.

Roughly 2 micrograms of genomic DNA were extracted from cryopreserved PBMCs for TCR beta library preparation. Longitudinal blood samples from CLL patients on ibrutinib monotherapy underwent high-throughput TCR beta sequencing. The patients were enrolled in a single-center, open-label phase 2 trial of ibrutinib monotherapy. A MiSeq instrument was used for deep resolution sequencing, which targeted depths ranging from 1 in 1 million up to 1 in 200,000 T cells, with coverage averaging 10x for each clonotype. TCR beta libraries were generated with the immunoSEQ hsTCRB Kit. On the authors' methods: ImmunoSEQ Data Assistant and ImmunoSEQ Analyzer were used for data analysis, and V, D and J genes were assigned according to IMGT definitions. Clonality, which ranges from 0 to 1, was calculated as one minus the normalized Shannon entropy of productive rearrangement frequencies. Public clonotype analysis was restricted to overrepresented clonotypes comprising at least 0.05% of each patient's repertoire. Repertoires from some twelve age-matched healthy donors in immuneACCESS were used as clonality controls. TCRdb re-hosts the immuneACCESS table, in-frame sequences only. Its copies lack some clones; in the studies checked, an unresolved V gene accounts for under half of them, and the cause for the rest is not known. The D gene and trimming were derived from the DNA, and the V and J assignments and clone size from that table. The sample table records some 300,000 clones; 80% of these occur just once. The ten largest clones represent 6.5% to 8.5% of the sample.

From the cysteine up to the phenylalanine, the CDR3 has a length of 15 residues. Solely the CDR3 DNA is kept, with 45 bases framed from the first base. Trimming removed 5 bases from V and 0 bases from J; the gene matches leave 4 bases unexplained. Based on the germline V gene, the CDR1 and CDR2 sequences are SGHNT and YENEEA. This receptor was taken from a human donor with chronic lymphocytic leukemia. This chain joins TRBV11-3 to TRBJ2-7, and TRBD2 matches 10 of the central bases. The source was PBMCs, collected before ibrutinib treatment. The DNA sequence is as follows: TGTGCCAGCAGCCTTAGCGGGGGGAGCTCCTACGAGCAGTACTTC. It translates to CASSLSGGSSYEQYF. Reference TRBV11-3 and TRBJ2-7 proteins supply the regions before and after the CDR3; the full variable domain is: EAGVVQSPRYKIIEKKQPVAFWCNPISGHNTLYWYLQNLGQGPELLIRYENEEAVDDSQLPKDRFSAERLKGVDSTLKIQPAELGDSAVYLCASSLSGGSSYEQYFGPGTRLTVT.